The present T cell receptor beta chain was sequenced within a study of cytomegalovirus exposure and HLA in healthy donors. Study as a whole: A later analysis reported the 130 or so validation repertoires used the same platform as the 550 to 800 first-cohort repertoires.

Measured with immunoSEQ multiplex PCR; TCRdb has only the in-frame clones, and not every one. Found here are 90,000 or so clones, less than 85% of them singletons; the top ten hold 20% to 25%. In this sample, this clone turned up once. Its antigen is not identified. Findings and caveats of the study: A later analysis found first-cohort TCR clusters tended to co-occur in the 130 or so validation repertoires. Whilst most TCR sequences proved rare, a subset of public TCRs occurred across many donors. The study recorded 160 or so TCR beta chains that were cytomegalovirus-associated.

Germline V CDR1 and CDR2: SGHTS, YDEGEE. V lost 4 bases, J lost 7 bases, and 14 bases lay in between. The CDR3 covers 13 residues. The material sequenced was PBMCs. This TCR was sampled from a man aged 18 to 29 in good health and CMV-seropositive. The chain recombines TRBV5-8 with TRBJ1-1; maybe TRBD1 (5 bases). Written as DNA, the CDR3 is TGTGCCAGCAGCCACAGGACGTCTCTTGAAGCTTTCTTT. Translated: CASSHRTSLEAFF. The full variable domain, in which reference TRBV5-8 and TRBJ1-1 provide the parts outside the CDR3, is EAGVTQSPTHLIKTRGQQATLRCSPISGHTSVYWYQQALGLGLQFLLWYDEGEERNRGNFPPRFSGRQFPNYSSELNVNALELEDSALYLCASSHRTSLEAFFGQGTRLTVV.